This T cell receptor beta chain appears in the sequencing data of a study of blood T cell repertoires in COVID-19. Repertoires were generated with immunoSEQ multiplex PCR, while TCRdb's copy carries only in-frame clones and drops some. The sample gives approximately 150,000 clones, about nine tenths of which show up once; approximately 4.3% is in the top ten. CDR1 and CDR2 from the germline V gene are KGHDR and SFDVKD. This CDR3 is 13 amino acids long. V was clipped by 0 bases and J by 8 bases, with 7 bases between them. The sequence came from a middle-aged woman who had been exposed to COVID-19. The specimen sequenced was PBMCs or T cells enriched from blood (not recorded which). V and J are TRBV24-1 and TRBJ2-1, with no clear D. CDR3: CATSDLFTDEQFF. The CDR3 bases are TGTGCCACCAGTGATTTGTTTACGGATGAGCAGTTCTTC.